This T cell receptor (beta chain) was captured in a study of CD8+ T cells in alopecia areata. Treatment reported: oral pan-JAK inhibitor, 5-10 mg twice daily. After isolation, RNA underwent reverse transcription to generate cDNA as the sequencing template. The method was immunoSEQ multiplex PCR; TCRdb's version includes in-frame clones alone and lacks a portion of them. Here the sample spans around 150,000 clones, less than 70% being singletons. The TCR originated in a human donor with alopecia areata. The sequenced sample was CD4+ T cells sorted from blood, obtained at week 24, from a patient treated with tofacitinib.

In nucleotides, the CDR3 is TGTGCCACCAGCAGGGACAGACCCTACGAGCAGTACTTC. Its protein product is CATSRDRPYEQYF. This sequence joins TRBV15 and TRBJ2-7, with D perhaps TRBD1 (6 bases). Germline assignment: CDR1 LNHNV and CDR2 YYDKDF (reference sequence). V gave up 3 bases and J gave up 2 bases, with 8 bases separating them. The CDR3 is made up of 13 amino acids.